The 15 T cell receptor beta chains listed next were all sequenced from one sample in a study of T-cell reconstitution after alpha-beta-depleted transplantation in children. The TCRbeta library was prepared with unique molecular identifiers. In TCRdb, the PCR reads were re-called with MiXCR into one record per CDR3 protein. The sample yields about 580,000 distinct CDR3 sequences, 20% to 25% seen once. This specimen was PBMCs, mostly from graft donor cells, taken 360 days after TCRalphabeta/CD19-depleted stem cell transplant. Receptors originate from a boy in the first two years of life who had a stem cell transplant for acute myeloid leukemia, so the T cells may come from the graft donor.

In this sample, this clonotype turned up a few times. The V and J genes are TRBV12-3 or TRBV12-4 and TRBJ2-6, with D perhaps TRBD1 or TRBD2 (5 bases each). V shed 6 bases and J shed 7 bases, with 19 bases lying between them. The CDR3 runs to 16 residues. The CDR3 protein is CASRDFAGTGANVLTF. CDR3 coding DNA: TGTGCCAGCAGGGATTTTGCCGGGACCGGCGCCAACGTCCTGACTTTC.

This clonotype was seen at least ten times. The rearrangement links TRBV28 to TRBJ2-7; perhaps TRBD2 as D (7 bases). V was shortened by 8 bases and J by 5 bases, with 22 bases between the two germline ends. CDR3 length equals 15 residues. The germline CDR1 and CDR2 sequences are MDHEN and SYDVKM. The CDR3 protein is CASALAGRGAHEQYV. CDR3 bases: TGTGCCAGCGCCTTAGCCGGTCGGGGGGCCCACGAGCAGTACGTC.

The chain is built from TRBV4-3 and TRBJ2-3; D remains ambiguous. Germline CDR1 LGHNA, CDR2 YSLEER. V lost 0 bases, J lost 0 bases, and 7 bases lay in between. The CDR3 is 15 residues long. This CDR3 reads CASSQDRPSTDTQYF. The DNA of the CDR3 is TGCGCCAGCAGCCAAGATAGGCCGAGCACAGATACGCAGTATTTT.

This clonotype was picked up many times. The genes are TRBV20-1 and TRBJ2-1; 10 bases align to TRBD2. The CDR3 runs to 14 residues. Trimming took 3 bases from V and 5 from J; bases not matched to a gene: 4. Germline CDR1 DFQATT, CDR2 SNEGSKA (reference sequence). This CDR3 is CSARRAGGNNEQFF. The CDR3 DNA reads as TGCAGTGCTAGGAGAGCGGGGGGGAACAATGAGCAGTTCTTC.

This clonotype was seen many times. The V gene is TRBV19, the J gene TRBJ2-3; D is perhaps TRBD1 (7 bases). This CDR3 has 17 amino acids. CDR1 is LNHDA and CDR2 is SQIVND in the germline V gene (reference sequence). The V end was cut by 7 bases, the J end by 1 base, with 21 bases between. The CDR3 protein is CASTPTGARGRTDTQYF. The CDR3 nucleotides read TGTGCCAGTACCCCGACGGGGGCGAGGGGGCGCACAGATACGCAGTATTTT.

This clonotype has a single count. V and J are TRBV7-2 and TRBJ1-2; 9 positions agree with TRBD1. This CDR3 spans 15 amino acids. From germline, CDR1 is SGHTA and CDR2 FQGNSA. J gave up 8 bases and V 3 bases, and 10 bases lay outside the gene matches. CDR3 DNA: TGTGCCAGCAGCTTCGTCCGACAGGGGGGAAGAGGCTACACCTTC. Its protein is CASSFVRQGGRGYTF.

This clonotype occurred many times. This chain links TRBV11-2 with TRBJ2-1, with 13 bases that match TRBD2. V lost 3 bases, J lost 2 bases, and 4 bases stayed unmatched. CDR1 is SGHAT and CDR2 is FQNNGV in the germline V gene. The CDR3 runs to 17 residues. This chain's CDR3 is CASSLTSGGYPYNEQFF. The CDR3 nucleotides are TGTGCCAGCAGCTTGACTAGCGGGGGGTACCCCTACAATGAGCAGTTCTTC.

The rearrangement joins TRBV6-1 to TRBJ1-6, with 7 bases that match TRBD1. Germline CDR1 MNHNS, CDR2 SASEGT. The CDR3 covers 15 residues. The trim removed 6 bases at V and 9 bases at J, leaving 11 bases unmatched. The CDR3 DNA sequence: TGTGCCAGCAGCCGAACCCCGGGACAGAGTTCACCCCTCCACTTT. This codes for CASSRTPGQSSPLHF.

This clonotype was seen at least ten times. J is TRBJ2-5 and V is TRBV7-9; 8 nucleotides line up with TRBD2. Germline V CDR1 and CDR2: SEHNR, FQNEAQ (reference sequence). The CDR3 runs to 15 residues. The ends lost 5 bases at V and 1 base at J; junction bases unmatched: 6. The CDR3 protein is CASSTRTSLQETQYF. The CDR3 DNA sequence: TGTGCCAGCAGCACTCGGACTAGCCTCCAAGAGACCCAGTACTTC.

This clonotype was detected many times. The chain has TRBV20-1 and TRBJ2-7; 8 bases match TRBD2. The CDR3 has 13 amino acids. J gave up 7 bases and V 6 bases, and 11 bases lay outside the gene matches. CDR1 DFQATT and CDR2 SNEGSKA come from the germline V gene (reference sequence). The CDR3 sequence is CSAVGGAGDEQYF. In DNA form, the CDR3 reads TGCAGTGCGGTCGGGGGAGCGGGGGATGAGCAGTACTTC.

This clonotype was observed a few times. J is TRBJ2-1 and V is TRBV19; D is perhaps TRBD1 (6 bases). Trimming removed 3 bases at V and 7 bases at J, with 16 bases between. CDR3 length: 15 residues. Germline assignment: CDR1 LNHDA and CDR2 SQIVND (reference sequence). CDR3 residues: CASSIVQGKKNEQFF. The DNA for the CDR3 is TGTGCCAGTAGTATTGTACAGGGTAAAAAGAATGAGCAGTTCTTC.

This clonotype was observed at least ten times. This rearrangement joins TRBV27 to TRBJ2-3, with D possibly being TRBD2 (5 bases). This CDR3 has 15 amino acids. The V end was cut by 8 bases, the J end by 0 bases, with 15 bases between. Germline V gene lookup returns CDR1 MNHEY and CDR2 SMNVEV (reference sequence). Written as DNA, the CDR3 is TGTGCCAGCCAGGACGGGGTGCTCAGCACAGATACGCAGTATTTT. Its protein product is CASQDGVLSTDTQYF.

This sequence joins TRBV21-1 and TRBJ1-5. TRBV21-1 is flagged as a pseudogene. This CDR3 region has 13 residues. The CDR3 DNA is TGTGCCAGCAGCAAACTCCTCAATCAGCCCCAGCATTTT. Translated, it gives CASSKLLNQPQHF.

CDR3 DNA: TGTGCCAGCAGCTTGGGGAGAACGAATTCACCCCTCCACTTT. Encoded protein: CASSLGRTNSPLHF. The chain employs TRBV5-5 and TRBJ1-6; D ambiguous. The germline gives CDR1 SGHKS, CDR2 YYEKEE (reference sequence). Trimming left V 0 bases short and J 7 bases short, with 8 bases between. This CDR3 is built from 14 residues.

The chain uses TRBV11-3 and TRBJ2-1; a weak D match, TRBD1 (5 bases). Germline V gene lookup returns CDR1 SGHNT and CDR2 YENEEA. V shed 4 bases and J shed 7 bases, with 11 bases lying between them. CDR3 length: 13 residues. The CDR3 DNA reads TGTGCCAGCAGCTCCTCAAGACAGAATGAGCAGTTCTTC. Encoded protein: CASSSSRQNEQFF.